The 14 T cell receptor beta chains below all came from one sample that was sequenced in a study of beta chain features in type 1 diabetes. Expressed TCRB transcripts were sequenced because the isolated RNA had all been reverse transcribed beforehand. Profiled with immunoSEQ multiplex PCR; TCRdb holds only in-frame clones, not every one. This sample has approximately 170,000 clones; 9% to 10% occur once, and the top ten carry 2.3%. The sequencing sample was made of central memory CD4+ T cells from blood. The receptors were gathered from a woman aged 18 to 35 in good health.

The gene calls are TRBV7-9 and TRBJ2-7; 7 bases map to TRBD1. Trimming at V came to 5 bases and at J to 1 base, leaving 8 bases not matched to a gene. The CDR3 covers 15 residues. Germline CDR1 is SEHNR and CDR2 is FQNEAQ (reference sequence). CDR3 amino acids: CASSPQGGPSYEQYF. The CDR3 DNA reads TGTGCCAGCAGCCCCCAAGGGGGCCCTTCCTACGAGCAGTACTTC.

The table lists this clone with a few counts. At one of its ends the junction is not consistent with the germline gene, which may arise from a read error. The same CDR3 arises from other DNA sequences in this sample as well. V and J are TRBV7-2 and TRBJ2-4, with a tentative D call TRBD2 (6 bases). The CDR3 has 13 residues. The germline gives CDR1 SGHTA, CDR2 FQGNSA. CDR3 in amino acids: CASSQDTGDIQYF. As DNA, the CDR3 is TGCGCCAGCAGCCAAGATACGGGGGACATTCAGTACTTC.

This clone has a single count. This chain uses TRBV6-1 with TRBJ1-2; TRBD1 might be the D (6 bases). V lost 0 bases and J lost 8, with 16 bases in between. Germline lookup yields CDR1 MNHNS and CDR2 SASEGT. The CDR3 has 15 amino acids. CDR3 DNA: TGTGCCAGCAGTGAAGCGCTTTGGGGGCGGCGGGGCTACACCTTC. As protein: CASSEALWGRRGYTF.

This clone was seen only a few times. The gene calls are TRBV4-1 and TRBJ2-3; no reliable D call. CDR3 length equals 17 residues. Germline V lookup: CDR1 MGHRA, CDR2 YSYEKL. V was pared by 0 bases and J by 2 bases, with 15 bases between. The CDR3: CASSQEGPQTLTDTQYF. CDR3 nucleotide sequence: TGCGCCAGCAGCCAAGAGGGCCCGCAGACGCTCACAGATACGCAGTATTTT.

The V gene is TRBV11-3, the J gene TRBJ1-1; 7 bases agree with TRBD1. The trim removed 5 bases at V and 4 bases at J, leaving 7 bases unmatched. The CDR3 covers 14 residues. CDR1 and CDR2 (germline): SGHNT, YENEEA. The CDR3 DNA follows: TGTGCCAGCAGCCCAGACAGGGCAGCCACTGAAGCTTTCTTT. It specifies CASSPDRAATEAFF.

This clone was seen only a few times. This sequence joins TRBV5-6 and TRBJ2-7; D is unresolved. Germline values: CDR1 SGHDT, CDR2 YYEEEE. CDR3 length: 11 amino acids. With 4 bases removed from V and 3 bases from J, the gap between germline ends came to 5 bases. The CDR3 nucleotides are TGTGCCAGCAGCGCCTACTACGAGCAGTACTTC. Its protein product is CASSAYYEQYF.

V and J are TRBV7-9 and TRBJ1-3; D is perhaps TRBD1 (5 bases). This CDR3 comprises 14 residues. The ends were cut back, 8 bases at V and 4 bases at J, with 15 bases in the middle. Germline CDR1 reads SEHNR; CDR2 reads FQNEAQ (reference sequence). CDR3 protein: CASARPGGGNTIYF. CDR3 nucleotide sequence: TGTGCCAGCGCCCGGCCGGGGGGAGGAAACACCATATATTTT. Full variable domain (missing parts from reference TRBV7-9 and TRBJ1-3): DTGVSQNPRHKITKRGQNVTFRCDPISEHNRLYWYRQTLGQGPEFLTYFQNEAQLEKSRLLSDRFSAERPKGSFSTLEIQRTEQGDSAMYLCASARPGGGNTIYFGEGSWLTVV.

V and J are TRBV18 and TRBJ1-2; 8 bases match TRBD1. CDR3 size: 15 residues. The J segment lost 1 base and the V segment lost 3 bases, leaving 4 bases of the junction unmatched. Germline-derived CDR1 and CDR2 are KGHSH and LQKENI. This chain's CDR3 is CASSPQTGDNYGYTF. The CDR3 nucleotides read TGTGCCAGCTCACCCCAGACAGGGGATAACTATGGCTACACCTTC. Using reference TRBV18 and TRBJ1-2 for the parts outside the CDR3, the full variable domain is NAGVMQNPRHLVRRRGQEARLRCSPMKGHSHVYWYRQLPEEGLKFMVYLQKENIIDESGMPKERFSAEFPKEGPSILRIQQVVRGDSAAYFCASSPQTGDNYGYTFGSGTRLTVV.

This clone was detected a few times. The chain couples TRBV9 to TRBJ2-1; 15 bases agree with TRBD2. The V and J ends lost 3 bases and 3 bases, in that order; junction bases with no gene match: 10. In germline, CDR1 is SGDLS, CDR2 YYNGEE. This CDR3 is 19 amino acids long. DNA for the CDR3: TGTGCCAGCAGCGCCTCCCCCGGGACTAGCGGGGGGAACTACAATGAGCAGTTCTTC. Translation gives CASSASPGTSGGNYNEQFF.

This clone was found a few times. This chain links TRBV25-1 with TRBJ2-7; perhaps TRBD2 as D (5 bases). Trimming took 8 bases from V and 0 from J, leaving 5 bases between them. Germline V gives CDR1 MGHDK, CDR2 SYGVNS. The CDR3 covers 11 residues. CDR3 protein: CASRGSYEQYF. CDR3 coding DNA: TGTGCCAGCCGGGGCTCCTACGAGCAGTACTTC.

Many counts were recorded for this clone. For the CDR3, the DNA is TGTGCCAGCAGTCCAACGACACAGGGATCCTACGAGCAGTACTTC. Protein product: CASSPTTQGSYEQYF. The chain uses TRBV28 and TRBJ2-7, with a weak D call TRBD1 (6 bases). Germline assignment: CDR1 MDHEN and CDR2 SYDVKM. CDR3 size: 15 residues. Trimming took off 5 bases at V and 1 base at J, with 15 bases between the two ends.

This clone was observed at least ten times. This chain links TRBV29-1 with TRBJ2-7, with a tentative D call TRBD2 (5 bases). The CDR3 has 15 residues. Germline V gene lookup returns CDR1 SQVTM and CDR2 ANQGSEA. The ends were cut back, 3 bases at V and 7 bases at J, with 22 bases in the middle. The CDR3 DNA reads as TGCAGCGTTGAGGTGGTAGGATTTTCCCCGGGGGAGCAGTACTTC. Translated: CSVEVVGFSPGEQYF.

This clone has a handful of counts. V usage is TRBV7-2 and J usage is TRBJ2-2, with 10 bases matching TRBD1. Germline CDR1 reads SGHTA; CDR2 reads FQGNSA. Trimming cost V 7 bases and J 7 bases; bases outside gene matches: 6. This CDR3 spans 14 amino acids. CDR3 in amino acids: CASTEDRGYGELFF. DNA for the CDR3: TGTGCCAGCACTGAGGACAGGGGGTACGGGGAGCTGTTTTTT.

The V and J genes are TRBV11-3 and TRBJ1-1, with D possibly matching TRBD1 (6 bases). CDR3 size: 14 residues. V shed 5 bases and J shed 2 bases, with 12 bases lying between them. Germline CDR1 SGHNT, CDR2 YENEEA. CDR3 coding DNA: TGTGCCAGCAGCGCCCGACAGGCCAACACTGAAGCTTTCTTT. Protein sequence: CASSARQANTEAFF. The entire variable domain, with the rest obtained from reference TRBV11-3 and TRBJ1-1, is as follows: EAGVVQSPRYKIIEKKQPVAFWCNPISGHNTLYWYLQNLGQGPELLIRYENEEAVDDSQLPKDRFSAERLKGVDSTLKIQPAELGDSAVYLCASSARQANTEAFFGQGTRLTVV.